This T cell receptor beta chain comes out of a study of shared clonotypes between healthy human individuals. V was trimmed by 4 bases and J by 4 bases, leaving 8 bases between them. This CDR3 spans 12 amino acids. CDR1 MNHEY and CDR2 SMNVEV come from the germline V gene (reference sequence). A note on this clone: The antigen is unknown.

General observations from the study: How much donors shared clonotypes was expected to be affected by sequencing depth.

Naive CD8 cells lacked CD45RO, underwent positive selection for CCR7 and left out terminally differentiated effector memory CD45RA+ cells. In the authors' workflow: Junction-only sequences without quality scores were provided by ImmunoSEQ, so filtering was different. Assay used: immunoSEQ multiplex PCR; TCRdb lists only in-frame clones, some missing. That table supplies the V and J calls and clone size; D and trimming were determined from the DNA. Here the sample spans around 1.9 million clones, 85% to 95% being singletons. The rearrangement uses TRBV27 and TRBJ2-7; D call uncertain. The source material was naive CD8+ T cells from PBMCs. The sequence came from a man aged 18 to 29 in good health. Some clones in this sample may be carry-over from other donors' samples. Here the CDR3 DNA reads TGTGCCAGCAGTTCACGACAATACGAGCAGTACTTC. Protein product: CASSSRQYEQYF.